The T cell receptor (beta chain) under discussion was sequenced for a study of beta chain features in type 1 diabetes. Study-wide results and caveats: Moderate yet significant TCRB CDR3 shortening was seen in Type 1 diabetes patients in all four CD4+ subsets.

Expressed TCRB transcripts were sequenced, since all the RNA that had been isolated was reverse transcribed. Produced via immunoSEQ multiplex PCR; TCRdb's table is partial and in-frame only. The sample lists 300,000 to 350,000 clones, roughly 9% occurring once. Between the trimmed V and J ends, which lost 4 bases and 3 bases, there was a span of 12 bases. There are 14 residues in the CDR3. Germline loops: CDR1 SGHRS, CDR2 YFSETQ. Comment on this clone: Its matching antigen is unknown.

All sorted populations exceeded 95% purity. The sequence was collected from a man aged 25 to 40 with type 1 diabetes. V is TRBV5-1 and J is TRBJ2-3; D call uncertain. Sequencing was carried out using central memory CD4+ T cells from blood. Here the CDR3 DNA reads TGCGCCAGCAGCCCCGAGGTGGCAACAGATACGCAGTATTTT. It encodes CASSPEVATDTQYF.